One sample yielded the 16 T cell receptor beta chains listed below, sequenced in a study of cytomegalovirus exposure and HLA in healthy donors. PCR primers comprised 60 Vbeta and 13 Jbeta primers. Sequencing used immunoSEQ multiplex PCR; TCRdb keeps in-frame clones, though not all of them. This sample has around 130,000 clones, with roughly three quarters found just once. Specimen: PBMCs. The receptors originated from a woman aged 60-70 years in good health and CMV-seronegative.

The chain joins TRBV29-1 to TRBJ1-1, with a weak D call TRBD1 (5 bases). Germline assignment: CDR1 SQVTM and CDR2 ANQGSEA. The CDR3 contains 11 residues. Trimming removed 4 bases at V and 11 bases at J, with 14 bases between. DNA of the CDR3: TGCAGCGTTGGGGGAGGGGTGCAGGCTTTCTTT. Its protein is CSVGGGVQAFF.

This chain uses TRBV29-1 with TRBJ2-5; D might be TRBD1 (6 bases). The J call may be incorrect, as the DNA end agrees better with TRBJ2-7. Per the germline V gene, CDR1 is SQVTM and CDR2 is ANQGSEA. This CDR3 region has 13 residues. CDR3 amino acids: CSVDGGQNYEQYF. The DNA of the CDR3 is TGCAGCGTTGATGGTGGACAGAACTACGAGCAGTACTTC.

The chain combines TRBV5-4 with TRBJ2-5; the D gene is possibly TRBD2 (5 bases). CDR3 length: 14 residues. Trimming shortened V by 0 bases and J by 5 bases, and 11 bases separated the two germline ends. Germline CDR1 SGHNT, CDR2 YYREEE (reference sequence). The CDR3 DNA follows: TGTGCCAGCAGCTTGGATGATGGCGGGGAGACCCAGTACTTC. It translates to CASSLDDGGETQYF. Full variable domain (missing parts from reference TRBV5-4 and TRBJ2-5): ETGVTQSPTHLIKTRGQQVTLRCSSQSGHNTVSWYQQALGQGPQFIFQYYREEENGRGNFPPRFSGLQFPNYSSELNVNALELDDSALYLCASSLDDGGETQYFGPGTRLLVL.

CDR3 sequence reads: CASIRDRGYGYTF. CDR3 coding DNA: TGTGCCAGCATACGGGACAGGGGTTATGGCTACACCTTC. V and J are TRBV5-4 and TRBJ1-2; TRBD1 matches 10 bases. CDR3 size: 13 residues. CDR1 and CDR2 (germline): SGHNT, YYREEE (reference sequence). The junction had 4 bases not matched to a gene; V was cut back by 6 bases and J by 5 bases. Based on the CDR3 plus reference TRBV5-4 and TRBJ1-2, the full variable domain is ETGVTQSPTHLIKTRGQQVTLRCSSQSGHNTVSWYQQALGQGPQFIFQYYREEENGRGNFPPRFSGLQFPNYSSELNVNALELDDSALYLCASIRDRGYGYTFGSGTRLTVV.

The chain joins TRBV5-4 to TRBJ2-1; 7 nucleotides agree with TRBD1. The CDR3 extends over 19 amino acids. The V gene's germline CDR1 is SGHNT and CDR2 YYREEE (reference sequence). The ends lost 0 bases at V and 3 bases at J; junction bases unmatched: 15. The CDR3 sequence is CASSLASLLKGAGYNEQFF. DNA of the CDR3: TGTGCCAGCAGCTTGGCGTCGTTATTAAAGGGGGCGGGCTACAATGAGCAGTTCTTC. Combining the CDR3 with reference TRBV5-4 and TRBJ2-1 gives the whole variable domain ETGVTQSPTHLIKTRGQQVTLRCSSQSGHNTVSWYQQALGQGPQFIFQYYREEENGRGNFPPRFSGLQFPNYSSELNVNALELDDSALYLCASSLASLLKGAGYNEQFFGPGTRLTVL.

V usage is TRBV5-5 and J usage is TRBJ1-2, with D uncertain. There are 14 residues in the CDR3. Trimming took 1 base from V and 2 from J, leaving 9 bases between them. Germline V gene data show CDR1 as SGHKS and CDR2 as YYEKEE (reference sequence). The CDR3 spells CASSLNSNNYGYTF. CDR3 coding DNA: TGTGCCAGCAGCTTGAACTCCAACAACTATGGCTACACCTTC.

The chain joins TRBV6-5 to TRBJ2-7; D is perhaps TRBD1 (6 bases). Trimming cost V 5 bases and J 2 bases, with 13 bases left between them. This CDR3 is 14 amino acids long. CDR1 MNHEY and CDR2 SVGAGI come from the germline V gene. The CDR3 sequence: CASSQGHSTYEQYF. The CDR3 region has the DNA TGTGCCAGCAGTCAGGGACACTCGACCTACGAGCAGTACTTC.

The CDR3 DNA reads TGTGCCAGCAGCTTATATTCCGGGACGAACACCGGGGAGCTGTTTTTT. Its translation: CASSLYSGTNTGELFF. This chain joins TRBV7-3 and TRBJ2-2; D is perhaps TRBD2 (5 bases). The CDR3 is made up of 16 amino acids. CDR1 and CDR2 (germline): SGHTA, FQGTGA. V was clipped by 2 bases and J by 0 bases, with 10 bases between them. Complete variable domain (other parts from reference TRBV7-3 and TRBJ2-2): GAGVSQTPSNKVTEKGKYVELRCDPISGHTALYWYRQSLGQGPEFLIYFQGTGAADDSGLPNDRFFAVRPEGSVSTLKIQRTERGDSAVYLCASSLYSGTNTGELFFGEGSRLTVL.

The chain couples TRBV5-5 to TRBJ1-2; TRBD1 might be the D (5 bases). Germline V CDR1 and CDR2: SGHKS, YYEKEE (reference sequence). V lost 3 bases and J 7 bases, leaving 7 bases between the germline ends. The CDR3 loop spans 11 amino acids. The DNA of the CDR3 is TGTGCCAGCAGCTCCAGGGCTGGCTACACCTTC. Its translation is CASSSRAGYTF.

The CDR3 DNA is TGTGCCAGCAGTGGGTCTAGCGGGACCCGAATCTCCTACGAGCAGTACTTC. Translating gives CASSGSSGTRISYEQYF. The chain couples TRBV6-1 to TRBJ2-7; TRBD2 agrees at 9 bases. The CDR3 runs to 17 residues. The V and J ends lost 4 bases and 0 bases, in that order; junction bases with no gene match: 10. Germline-derived CDR1 and CDR2 are MNHNS and SASEGT.

This clone showed up just once. The rearrangement links TRBV7-6 to TRBJ1-4; unclear D gene. Deletions cut 5 bases from V and 5 bases from J, with 15 bases between. This CDR3 has 15 amino acids. The germline V gene has CDR1 SGHVS and CDR2 FNYEAQ. The CDR3 nucleotides read TGTGCCAGCAGCGGCTCTGCGACTCCGAATGAAAAACTGTTTTTT. Translation: CASSGSATPNEKLFF.

The V and J genes are TRBV27 and TRBJ1-3; no definite D call. The CDR3 runs to 13 residues. V lost 6 bases and J lost 3, with 9 bases in between. Germline V gene lookup returns CDR1 MNHEY and CDR2 SMNVEV (reference sequence). The CDR3 coding sequence is TGTGCCAGCAGCGAGGACTTTGGAAACACCATATATTTT. The encoded protein is CASSEDFGNTIYF.

The chain combines TRBV6-6 with TRBJ2-3; maybe TRBD2 (7 bases). The germline V gene has CDR1 MNHNY and CDR2 SVGAGI (reference sequence). V was cut by 5 bases and J by 2 bases, with 11 bases left in between. This CDR3 spans 14 amino acids. The CDR3 loop is CASSRGGSTDTQYF. The CDR3 coding sequence is TGTGCCAGCAGTAGGGGGGGGTCCACAGATACGCAGTATTTT.

V and J are TRBV10-3 and TRBJ2-1; the D gene is possibly TRBD2 (5 bases). With 4 bases removed from V and 3 bases from J, the gap between germline ends came to 13 bases. The length of the CDR3 is 15 residues. The V gene's germline CDR1 is ENHRY and CDR2 SYGVKD. Here the CDR3 reads CAISGARVSYNEQFF. DNA of the CDR3: TGTGCCATCAGTGGCGCGCGGGTGAGCTACAATGAGCAGTTCTTC.

The chain has TRBV2 and TRBJ2-3; a possible D gene is TRBD1 (6 bases). The CDR3 runs 13 residues. Germline CDR1 SNHLY, CDR2 FYNNEI. Trimming took 5 bases from V and 7 from J, leaving 13 bases between them. In nucleotides, the CDR3 is TGTGCCAGCAGTAGGGACAAACGGAATACGCAGTATTTT. Translating gives CASSRDKRNTQYF.

The rearrangement links TRBV7-3 to TRBJ2-2, with 8 bases fitting TRBD1. Per germline, CDR1 SGHTA and CDR2 FQGTGA. V shed 4 bases, J shed 7 bases, and the junction held 11 bases outside the gene matches. This CDR3 is built from 16 residues. The CDR3: CASSSQHAGQGGELFF. As DNA, the CDR3 is TGTGCCAGCAGCTCACAACATGCAGGACAGGGCGGGGAGCTGTTTTTT. Looking up the rest from reference TRBV7-3 and TRBJ2-2 gives the full variable domain: GAGVSQTPSNKVTEKGKYVELRCDPISGHTALYWYRQSLGQGPEFLIYFQGTGAADDSGLPNDRFFAVRPEGSVSTLKIQRTERGDSAVYLCASSSQHAGQGGELFFGEGSRLTVL.